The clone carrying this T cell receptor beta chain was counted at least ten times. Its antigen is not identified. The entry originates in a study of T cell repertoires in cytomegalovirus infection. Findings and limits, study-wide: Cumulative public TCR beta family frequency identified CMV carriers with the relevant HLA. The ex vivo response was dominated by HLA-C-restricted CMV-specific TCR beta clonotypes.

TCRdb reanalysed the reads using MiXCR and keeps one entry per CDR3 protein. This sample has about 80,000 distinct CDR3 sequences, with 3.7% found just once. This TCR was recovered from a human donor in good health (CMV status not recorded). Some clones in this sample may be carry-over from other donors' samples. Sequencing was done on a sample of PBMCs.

CDR3 coding DNA: TGTGCCAGCTCACGATCTTGGACGGAGAACACTGAAGCTTTCTTT. This gives the protein CASSRSWTENTEAFF. The genes are TRBV18 and TRBJ1-1, with D hard to call. The CDR3 runs 15 residues. CDR1 and CDR2 from the germline V gene are KGHSH and LQKENI. The ends were cut back, 4 bases at V and 1 base at J, with 13 bases in the middle.